The entry below describes one T cell receptor (beta chain). This entry is derived from a study of CD8 T cells in Susac syndrome. The RNA input was roughly 0.45 to 1 ug, and it was reverse transcribed with random hexamers. TCRdb re-analysed the immunoSEQ multiplex PCR reads in MiXCR, keeping a single row per CDR3 protein. Of roughly 140,000 distinct CDR3 sequences listed, around 94% are singletons. V gave up 2 bases and J gave up 4 bases, with 6 bases separating them. CDR1 SQVTM and CDR2 ANQGSEA come from the germline V gene. The CDR3 runs to 12 residues. This receptor was taken from a human donor in good health. The V call is TRBV29-1, the J call TRBJ2-1; a weak D match, TRBD1 (6 bases). Sequenced input: CD8+ T cells from PBMCs. The chain's CDR3 is CSVEQGYNEQFF. CDR3 bases: TGCAGCGTTGAACAGGGGTACAATGAGCAGTTCTTC.